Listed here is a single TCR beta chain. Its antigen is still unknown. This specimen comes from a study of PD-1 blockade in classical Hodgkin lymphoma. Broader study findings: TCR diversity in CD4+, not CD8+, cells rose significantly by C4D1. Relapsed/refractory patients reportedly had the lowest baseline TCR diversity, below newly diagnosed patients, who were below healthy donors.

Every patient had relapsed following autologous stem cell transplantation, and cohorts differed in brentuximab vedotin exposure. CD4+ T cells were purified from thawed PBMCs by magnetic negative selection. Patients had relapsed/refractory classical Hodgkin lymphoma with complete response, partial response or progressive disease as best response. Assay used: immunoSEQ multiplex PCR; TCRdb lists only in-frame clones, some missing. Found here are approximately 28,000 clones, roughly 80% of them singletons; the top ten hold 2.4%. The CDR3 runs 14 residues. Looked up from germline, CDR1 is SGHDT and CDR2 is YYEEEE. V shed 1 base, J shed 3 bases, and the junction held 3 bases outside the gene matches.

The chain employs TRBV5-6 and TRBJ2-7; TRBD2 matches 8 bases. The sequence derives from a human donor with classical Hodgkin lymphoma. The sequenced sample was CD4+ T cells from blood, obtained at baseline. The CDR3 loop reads CASSLPGGNYEQYF. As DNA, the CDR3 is TGTGCCAGCAGCTTGCCGGGAGGGAACTACGAGCAGTACTTC.